These T cell receptor beta chains were read from a single sample in a study of cytomegalovirus exposure and HLA in healthy donors. This table comes from immunoSEQ multiplex PCR, and its TCRdb copy is limited to in-frame clones, with some not included. The table has 100,000 to 150,000 clones, around 81% seen once; the top ten hold approximately 1.2%. Source material: PBMCs. The receptor set was obtained from a female donor in good health and CMV-seronegative. Each CDR3 is given with its conserved first and last residue. A D gene is named only where the DNA matches it firmly. Clone size, where shown, is once, few, many, or a class for clones that have expanded.

V	D	J	size	CDR3	DNA
TRBV5-4	TRBD1	TRBJ1-6	-	CASSQNRGEGSLHF	TGTGCCAGCAGCCAGAACAGGGGGGAGGGATCCCTCCACTTT
TRBV7-9	-	TRBJ1-1	-	CASSLDRNEAFF	TGTGCCAGCAGCTTAGACAGGAATGAAGCTTTCTTT
TRBV4-1	-	TRBJ2-7	-	CASSYLSRGPYEQYF	TGCGCCAGCAGCTACCTGAGCAGGGGACCCTACGAGCAGTACTTC
TRBV5-1	-	TRBJ1-5	-	CASSLDGGLGSNQPQHF	TGCGCCAGCAGCTTGGACGGGGGTTTAGGTAGCAATCAGCCCCAGCATTTT
TRBV27	TRBD2	TRBJ2-3	once	CASSRGGTDTQYF	TGTGCCAGCAGTCGGGGGGGCACAGATACGCAGTATTTT
TRBV6-5	-	TRBJ1-2	-	CASSYRRGGYTF	TGTGCCAGCAGTTATCGCAGGGGCGGCTACACCTTC
TRBV11-2	-	TRBJ1-1	-	CASSSGYRGTEAFF	TGTGCCAGCAGCTCGGGATATCGGGGAACTGAAGCTTTCTTT
TRBV11-2	TRBD1	TRBJ2-3	-	CASSLAIRQGLVDTQYF	TGTGCCAGCAGCTTAGCTATTCGACAGGGTCTTGTAGATACGCAGTATTTT
TRBV27	TRBD2	TRBJ2-1	-	CASSVAGGENEQFF	TGTGCCAGCAGCGTAGCGGGAGGGGAGAATGAGCAGTTCTTC
TRBV29-1	-	TRBJ2-1	-	CSVEGGRESYNEQFF	TGCAGCGTTGAAGGCGGCAGGGAAAGCTACAATGAGCAGTTCTTC
TRBV7-9	-	TRBJ2-5	-	CASSLAGRGPGYF	TGTGCCAGCAGCTTAGCCGGTAGAGGGCCCGGGTACTTC
TRBV12-5	TRBD1	TRBJ2-1	-	CASGSGTGLNEQFF	TGTGCTAGTGGATCCGGGACAGGGCTCAATGAGCAGTTCTTC
TRBV4-2	-	TRBJ2-7	-	CASSQDYKQRYEQYF	TGTGCCAGCAGCCAAGATTATAAACAGAGATACGAGCAGTACTTC
TRBV20-1	TRBD2	TRBJ2-7	-	CGGLDFYEQYF	TGCGGGGGACTAGACTTCTACGAGCAGTACTTC
TRBV7-3	TRBD2	TRBJ2-2	-	CASSSGLASNTGELFF	TGTGCCAGCAGCTCGGGACTAGCCTCGAACACCGGGGAGCTGTTTTTT
TRBV11-2	TRBD2	TRBJ2-7	-	CASSPKREGLYEQYF	TGTGCCAGCAGCCCAAAGCGGGAGGGCCTCTACGAGCAGTACTTC
TRBV7-2	-	TRBJ1-2	-	CASSLLLGGLHGYTF	TGTGCCAGCAGCTTACTTCTAGGCGGACTACATGGCTACACCTTC
TRBV2	-	TRBJ1-2	-	CASRDDRTDGYTF	TGTGCCAGCAGAGACGACAGGACCGATGGCTACACCTTC
TRBV2	TRBD2	TRBJ2-1	-	CASSVAGGGHNEQFF	TGTGCCAGCAGTGTGGCGGGGGGGGGCCACAATGAGCAGTTCTTC
TRBV5-1	TRBD1	TRBJ2-5	once	CASSLGAGGTQYF	TGCGCCAGCAGCTTGGGGGCAGGGGGAACCCAGTACTTC
TRBV10-2	-	TRBJ1-2	few	CATSAGGGAGYTF	TGCGCCACCTCCGCCGGTGGGGGCGCGGGCTACACCTTC
TRBV6-1	TRBD1	TRBJ1-2	-	CASSSGGRIYGYTF	TGTGCCAGCAGTTCAGGGGGACGGATCTATGGCTACACCTTC
TRBV10-2	-	TRBJ1-2	-	CASSEMAIGGYTF	TGCGCCAGCAGTGAGATGGCAATTGGTGGCTACACCTTC
TRBV9	TRBD1	TRBJ2-5	-	CASSTTGAQETQYF	TGTGCCAGCAGCACGACAGGGGCCCAAGAGACCCAGTACTTC
TRBV6-5	TRBD1	TRBJ1-2	once	CASSFGQGVYGYTF	TGTGCCAGCAGTTTCGGACAGGGCGTCTATGGCTACACCTTC
TRBV5-1	TRBD1	TRBJ2-7	-	CASSLLRGPYHEQYF	TGCGCCAGCAGCTTGTTGAGGGGGCCCTACCACGAGCAGTACTTC
TRBV4-1	TRBD1	TRBJ1-1	-	CASSAGQDQNTEAFF	TGCGCCAGCAGCGCCGGACAGGACCAGAACACTGAAGCTTTCTTT
TRBV5-1	-	TRBJ1-3	-	CASSFNPWASGNTIYF	TGCGCCAGCAGCTTTAATCCCTGGGCATCTGGAAACACCATATATTTT
TRBV11-2	TRBD1	TRBJ2-7	-	CASSRGPGQASYEQYF	TGTGCCAGCAGCCGAGGCCCGGGACAGGCCTCCTACGAGCAGTACTTC
TRBV7-9	TRBD1	TRBJ1-1	once	CASTKKPRGQDTEAFF	TGTGCCAGCACCAAAAAACCCAGGGGGCAGGACACTGAAGCTTTCTTT
TRBV21-1	-	TRBJ2-5	-	CASSNRWDRGGETQYF	TGTGCCAGCAGCAATAGATGGGACAGGGGTGGAGAGACCCAGTACTTC
TRBV2	TRBD2	TRBJ2-5	-	CASSRGLAGDRETQYF	TGTGCCAGCAGCCGGGGGCTAGCGGGAGATCGAGAGACCCAGTACTTC
TRBV2	TRBD2	TRBJ2-3	-	CASRASGLGTDTQYF	TGTGCCAGCAGGGCTAGCGGTCTGGGCACAGATACGCAGTATTTT
TRBV2	-	TRBJ2-7	once	CASTIQGFEQYF	TGTGCCAGCACAATCCAGGGTTTCGAGCAGTACTTC
TRBV7-3	-	TRBJ2-1	-	CASSKTGSSYNEQFF	TGTGCCAGCAGCAAGACTGGGAGCTCCTACAATGAGCAGTTCTTC
TRBV25-1	-	TRBJ2-1	-	CASSESGSYNEQFF	TGTGCCAGCAGTGAATCGGGGAGTTACAATGAGCAGTTCTTC
TRBV5-1	-	TRBJ1-2	-	CASSLGTSYGYTF	TGCGCCAGCAGCTTGGGGACAAGCTATGGCTACACCTTC
TRBV5-8	TRBD1	TRBJ1-6	-	CASSLDRGGSPLHF	TGTGCCAGCAGCCTTGACAGGGGAGGGTCACCCCTCCACTTT
TRBV5-1	-	TRBJ2-1	-	CASSKTRADYNEQFF	TGCGCCAGCAGCAAAACTAGAGCGGACTACAATGAGCAGTTCTTC
TRBV7-3	-	TRBJ2-3	-	CASSLSSLSTDTQYF	TGTGCCAGCAGCTTAAGCAGTCTTTCCACAGATACGCAGTATTTT
TRBV18	-	TRBJ2-7	-	CASSRTDYEQYF	TGTGCCAGCTCACGGACAGACTACGAGCAGTACTTC